This paragraph covers one T cell receptor (beta chain) sequence. The record originates from a study of CD8+ T cells in alopecia areata. Sequencing relied on a cDNA template that was reverse transcribed from extracted RNA. Libraries were prepared by immunoSEQ multiplex PCR; TCRdb keeps only in-frame clonotypes and omits some of them. The sample includes fewer than 40,000 clones, 45% to 55% of them seen just once. V was cut by 9 bases and J by 0 bases, with 12 bases left in between. The germline V gene has CDR1 MNHEY and CDR2 SMNVEV (reference sequence). The CDR3 has 13 residues. Across 4 to 6 patients, CD4+ cells underwent sorting into CD25+CD127- cells.

Sequenced sample: CD4+ Tregs sorted from blood. The gene calls are TRBV27 and TRBJ2-7, with D perhaps TRBD1 or TRBD2 (5 bases each). The source is a human donor with alopecia areata. The DNA for the CDR3 is TGTGCCAGTAGAGGGGTGAGCTCCTACGAGCAGTACTTC. This codes for CASRGVSSYEQYF.